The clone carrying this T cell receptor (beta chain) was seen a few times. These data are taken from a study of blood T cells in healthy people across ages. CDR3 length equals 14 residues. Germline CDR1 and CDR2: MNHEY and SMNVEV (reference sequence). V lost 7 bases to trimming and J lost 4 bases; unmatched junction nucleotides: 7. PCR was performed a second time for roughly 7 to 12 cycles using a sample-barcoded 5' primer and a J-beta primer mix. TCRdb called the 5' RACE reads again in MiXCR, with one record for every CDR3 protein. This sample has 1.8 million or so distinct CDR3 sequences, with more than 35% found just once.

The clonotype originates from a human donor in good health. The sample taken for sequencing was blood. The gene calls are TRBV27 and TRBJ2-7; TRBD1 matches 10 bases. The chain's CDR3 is CASTVTGGMYEQYF. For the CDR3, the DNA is TGTGCCAGCACCGTGACAGGGGGCATGTACGAGCAGTACTTC.